These 29 T cell receptor beta chains were sequenced from one sample in a study of human T cells and chemical hapten exposure. TCRdb redid the calling of the RACE reads with MiXCR, one entry per CDR3 protein. Among around 74,000 distinct CDR3 sequences listed, approximately 32% were seen once. Specified time point: patch test 1, 2 weeks after DPC sensitization. Treatment indicated: therapeutic diphenylcyclopropenone sensitization with weekly scalp DPC. The sequenced sample was whole blood, obtained in connection with sensitization to the hapten diphenylcyclopropenone (DPC). These receptors were taken from a man aged 40-50 years with alopecia areata. Some clones in this sample may be carry-over from other donors' samples.

The chain has TRBV12-3 or TRBV12-4 and TRBJ2-1; 13 bases are a match to TRBD2. V shed 3 bases and J 3 bases; nucleotides not matched to a gene: 5. The CDR3 is made up of 17 amino acids. CDR3 nucleotides: TGTGCCAGCAGTTTCCCTGGGACTAGCGGGAACTACAATGAGCAGTTCTTC. Its translation is CASSFPGTSGNYNEQFF.

V is TRBV9 and J is TRBJ1-4, with a tentative D call TRBD1 (5 bases). V lost 0 bases, J lost 7 bases, and 10 bases lay in between. The CDR3 is 14 residues long. Germline V gene lookup returns CDR1 SGDLS and CDR2 YYNGEE. CDR3 DNA: TGTGCCAGCAGCGTAGAGGGGTGGGGTGAAAAACTGTTTTTT. It yields the protein CASSVEGWGEKLFF. Drawing the rest from reference TRBV9 and TRBJ1-4, the complete variable domain is DSGVTQTPKHLITATGQRVTLRCSPRSGDLSVYWYQQSLDQGLQFLIQYYNGEERAKGNILERFSAQQFPDLHSELNLSSLELGDSALYFCASSVEGWGEKLFFGSGTQLSVL.

This clonotype was detected only a few times. This chain links TRBV27 with TRBJ1-2; the D is unclear. Germline CDR1 MNHEY, CDR2 SMNVEV (reference sequence). This CDR3 is built from 13 residues. The V end lost 6 bases, the J end lost 6 bases, and 14 bases lay between the germline ends. The CDR3 loop is CASSSVSWNGYTF. DNA of the CDR3: TGTGCCAGCAGCTCTGTGTCATGGAATGGCTACACCTTC.

This chain uses TRBV6-5 with TRBJ1-1; 7 positions match TRBD1. The CDR3 sequence is 18 residues long. V lost 2 bases, J lost 0 bases, and 12 bases stayed unmatched. Germline CDR1 is MNHEY and CDR2 is SVGAGI. The CDR3 loop is CASSYRQGGRDMNTEAFF. In nucleotides, the CDR3 is TGTGCCAGCAGTTACAGACAGGGAGGGCGAGACATGAACACTGAAGCTTTCTTT.

Note on this clonotype: Germline is not matched at one junction end, which may reflect a read error. V and J are TRBV6-5 and TRBJ1-1; tentatively, D is TRBD1 (5 bases). Germline V CDR1 and CDR2: MNHEY, SVGAGI. This CDR3 is 15 amino acids long. The CDR3 DNA reads TGTGCCAGCAGTCCCCCACAGGATCTGAACACTGAAACTTTCTTT. Protein product: CASSPPQDLNTETFF.

This clonotype was counted only a few times. The CDR3 spells CASSLIGTAGGEQFF. The CDR3 nucleotides read TGTGCCAGCAGCTTAATAGGGACGGCGGGGGGTGAGCAGTTCTTC. The V call is TRBV7-9, the J call TRBJ2-1; TRBD2 aligns across 8 bases. Germline-derived CDR1 and CDR2 are SEHNR and FQNEAQ (reference sequence). The CDR3 extends over 15 amino acids. J gave up 9 bases and V 2 bases, and 9 bases lay outside the gene matches.

The chain recombines TRBV28 with TRBJ2-5, with a weak D call TRBD1 (5 bases). The germline V gene encodes CDR1 MDHEN and CDR2 SYDVKM. There are 14 residues in the CDR3. V shed 4 bases and J shed 3 bases, with 12 bases lying between them. The CDR3 DNA reads as TGTGCCAGCAGTTCCCGACAGATTGAAGAGACCCAGTACTTC. The encoded protein is CASSSRQIEETQYF. The full variable domain, rest sourced from reference TRBV28 and TRBJ2-5, is DVKVTQSSRYLVKRTGEKVFLECVQDMDHENMFWYRQDPGLGLRLIYFSYDVKMKEKGDIPEGYSVSREKKERFSLILESASTNQTSMYLCASSSRQIEETQYFGPGTRLLVL.

This clonotype was counted a few times. The CDR3 region is CASSYPSEAPTDTQYF. Written as DNA, the CDR3 is TGTGCCAGCAGTTACCCCAGTGAAGCTCCCACAGATACGCAGTATTTT. V is TRBV6-6 and J is TRBJ2-3, with D unclear. CDR1 and CDR2 (germline): MNHNY, SVGAGI (reference sequence). Trimming shortened V by 2 bases and J by 2 bases, and 14 bases separated the two germline ends. The CDR3 loop spans 16 amino acids.

This clonotype occurred a few times. The rearrangement links TRBV3-1 to TRBJ2-1, with a possible D match to TRBD2 (5 bases). From germline, CDR1 is LGHDT and CDR2 YNNKEL (reference sequence). The CDR3 is made up of 16 amino acids. V was trimmed by 0 bases and J by 10 bases, leaving 19 bases between them. CDR3 sequence reads: CASSQEALTTLREQFF. CDR3 DNA: TGTGCCAGCAGCCAAGAAGCCTTGACTACGCTCCGAGAGCAGTTCTTC.

V usage is TRBV4-3 and J usage is TRBJ1-2; 8 nucleotides line up with TRBD1. V lost 0 bases and J lost 4; bases outside the gene matches: 7. The germline CDR1 and CDR2 sequences are LGHNA and YSLEER. The CDR3 contains 16 residues. The CDR3 protein is CASSQDFPGGGYGYTF. The CDR3 DNA is TGCGCCAGCAGCCAAGATTTCCCAGGGGGCGGCTATGGCTACACCTTC.

In this sample, this clonotype turned up a few times. J is TRBJ1-1 and V is TRBV20-1; D possibly corresponds to TRBD1 (6 bases). CDR3 length equals 12 residues. Germline CDR1 reads DFQATT; CDR2 reads SNEGSKA (reference sequence). The V and J ends lost 4 bases and 9 bases respectively, with 15 bases between them. In nucleotides, the CDR3 is TGCAGTGCTATCCCTGCCGGGACAAAAGCTTTCTTT. This encodes CSAIPAGTKAFF.

The CDR3 bases are TGTGCTACGGTTAGACGGTCGAACACCGGGGAGCTGTTTTTT. Translated: CATVRRSNTGELFF. The rearrangement joins TRBV28 to TRBJ2-2, with D hard to call. The length of the CDR3 is 14 residues. CDR1 is MDHEN and CDR2 is SYDVKM in the germline V gene. The full variable domain, its missing parts supplied by reference TRBV28 and TRBJ2-2, is DVKVTQSSRYLVKRTGEKVFLECVQDMDHENMFWYRQDPGLGLRLIYFSYDVKMKEKGDIPEGYSVSREKKERFSLILESASTNQTSMYLCATVRRSNTGELFFGEGSRLTVL.

This clonotype was counted between two and nine times. The CDR3 is CASSPTTSGRGETQYF. The CDR3 DNA is TGTGCCAGCTCACCAACCACTAGCGGGAGGGGAGAGACCCAGTACTTC. This rearrangement joins TRBV18 to TRBJ2-5; 13 bases fit TRBD2. This CDR3 comprises 16 residues. The germline V gene encodes CDR1 KGHSH and CDR2 LQKENI. Trimming cost V 2 bases and J 4 bases; bases outside gene matches: 4.

This clonotype was observed many times. This chain uses TRBV6-1 with TRBJ1-1, with a possible D match to TRBD1 (6 bases). The CDR3 runs to 15 residues. V gave up 4 bases and J gave up 5 bases, with 17 bases separating them. CDR1 and CDR2 (germline): MNHNS, SASEGT. CDR3 nucleotide sequence: TGTGCCAGCAGTGTTCTACTGGACAGAGCGACTGAAGCTTTCTTT. This translates into CASSVLLDRATEAFF.

The chain joins TRBV4-2 to TRBJ2-1; D is undetermined. Trimming left V 3 bases short and J 9 bases short, with 15 bases between. There are 14 residues in the CDR3. Looked up from germline, CDR1 is LGHNA and CDR2 is YNFKEQ. CDR3: CASSHALGPTEQFF. CDR3 bases: TGTGCCAGCAGCCATGCCCTCGGACCGACTGAGCAGTTCTTC.

This clonotype was counted only a few times. This sequence joins TRBV28 and TRBJ1-1, with 7 nucleotides matching TRBD1. The V segment lost 6 bases and the J segment 4 bases; nucleotides outside the gene matches: 5. The CDR3 totals 13 residues. Per germline, CDR1 MDHEN and CDR2 SYDVKM. The CDR3 is CASRGGGSTEAFF. In DNA, the CDR3 is TGTGCCAGCAGAGGGGGCGGTAGCACTGAAGCTTTCTTT.

This clonotype was detected a few times. The rearrangement links TRBV27 to TRBJ1-6; D is uncertain. The germline CDR1 and CDR2 sequences are MNHEY and SMNVEV (reference sequence). This CDR3 is built from 16 residues. Deletions cut 4 bases from V and 7 bases from J, with 17 bases between. The CDR3 sequence is CASSSQVGGINSPLHF. Written as DNA, the CDR3 is TGTGCCAGCAGTTCTCAAGTGGGCGGAATCAATTCACCCCTCCACTTT.

V is TRBV20-1 and J is TRBJ2-1; 7 positions match TRBD2. V lost 5 bases to trimming and J lost 12 bases; unmatched junction nucleotides: 10. From germline, CDR1 is DFQATT and CDR2 SNEGSKA (reference sequence). This CDR3 has 12 residues. The CDR3 bases are TGCAGTGCTCGGACTAGGCTGGAGGTGCAGTTCTTC. The encoded protein is CSARTRLEVQFF.

This clonotype was seen more than once but under ten times. The V and J genes are TRBV7-9 and TRBJ2-1, with TRBD2 matching 7 bases. The CDR3 is 15 amino acids. J was trimmed by 6 bases and V by 5 bases; bases with no gene match: 10. CDR1 and CDR2 (germline): SEHNR, FQNEAQ (reference sequence). CDR3: CASSHDGASGNEQFF. The DNA for the CDR3 is TGTGCCAGCAGCCATGATGGGGCTAGCGGCAATGAGCAGTTCTTC.

The chain is built from TRBV10-3 and TRBJ2-7; 7 bases line up with TRBD2. Per germline, CDR1 ENHRY and CDR2 SYGVKD. This CDR3 has 13 residues. V was clipped by 6 bases and J by 3 bases; unmatched bases: 5. The CDR3 nucleotides read TGTGCCATCAGAGAGGGACTAATCTACGAGCAGTACTTC. Its protein product is CAIREGLIYEQYF.

In its sample, this clonotype was seen many times. The chain uses TRBV7-9 and TRBJ2-3, with 10 bases aligning to TRBD1. V gave up 4 bases and J gave up 2 bases; unmatched junction bases: 6. The CDR3 totals 16 residues. Per the germline V gene, CDR1 is SEHNR and CDR2 is FQNEAQ (reference sequence). As DNA, the CDR3 is TGTGCCAGCAGCTGGACAGGGGGAGACTCCACAGATACGCAGTATTTT. Translation: CASSWTGGDSTDTQYF.

This clonotype was counted only a few times. V usage is TRBV5-1 and J usage is TRBJ1-3; the D gene is possibly TRBD1 (5 bases). Trimming stripped 0 bases from V and 0 bases from J, with 10 bases between. Germline values: CDR1 SGHRS, CDR2 YFSETQ. The CDR3 runs 16 residues. The CDR3 sequence is CASSLAGHRSGNTIYF. The CDR3 region has the DNA TGCGCCAGCAGCTTGGCCGGACACCGCTCTGGAAACACCATATATTTT.

V and J are TRBV14 and TRBJ2-1, with 9 bases identical to TRBD1. Per the germline V gene, CDR1 is SGHDN and CDR2 is FVKESK. CDR3 size: 15 residues. V lost 5 bases and J lost 4; bases outside the gene matches: 6. The CDR3 here is CASSSTDRGYNEQFF. As DNA, the CDR3 is TGTGCCAGCAGCTCGACGGACAGGGGTTACAATGAGCAGTTCTTC.

V gene TRBV12-3 or TRBV12-4 combines with J gene TRBJ1-1, with D possibly TRBD1 on 6 matching bases. The V gene lost 2 bases and the J gene lost 3 bases, with 10 bases spanning the gap. The CDR3 consists of 14 residues. Here the CDR3 reads CASSLQGPDTEAFF. In DNA, the CDR3 is TGTGCCAGCAGTTTACAGGGGCCGGACACTGAAGCTTTCTTT.

This clonotype has a handful of counts. The gene calls are TRBV29-1 and TRBJ2-1; TRBD2 aligns across 9 bases. The CDR3 extends over 13 amino acids. Per germline, CDR1 SQVTM and CDR2 ANQGSEA. V trimming: 0 bases; J trimming: 7 bases; junction bases outside the gene matches: 1. The CDR3 sequence is CSVEETSGNEQFF. The CDR3 DNA follows: TGCAGCGTTGAAGAGACTAGCGGAAATGAGCAGTTCTTC.

This clonotype occurred a few times. The chain couples TRBV11-2 to TRBJ2-1; possible D gene TRBD2, 6 bases. V was pared by 2 bases and J by 3 bases, with 8 bases between. This CDR3 has 14 residues. Germline V gene lookup returns CDR1 SGHAT and CDR2 FQNNGV. The CDR3 protein is CASSLRRGYNEQFF. The CDR3 nucleotides are TGTGCCAGCAGCTTAAGGCGGGGCTACAATGAGCAGTTCTTC.

This chain links TRBV20-1 with TRBJ1-5; D uncertain. Germline V CDR1 and CDR2: DFQATT, SNEGSKA (reference sequence). V was trimmed by 3 bases and J by 4 bases, leaving 10 bases between them. The CDR3 covers 13 residues. CDR3 nucleotide sequence: TGCAGTGCTAGTCCGGTGGCAAATCAGCCCCAGCATTTT. It yields the protein CSASPVANQPQHF.

The V call is TRBV20-1, the J call TRBJ2-7; no reliable D call. The CDR3 has 10 amino acids. Trimming took 2 bases from V and 3 from J, leaving 2 bases between them. Germline lookup yields CDR1 DFQATT and CDR2 SNEGSKA (reference sequence). In DNA form, the CDR3 reads TGCAGTGCTAGAAGCTACGAGCAGTACTTC. This gives the protein CSARSYEQYF.

This chain connects TRBV7-8 to TRBJ1-1; D not certain. Trimming shortened V by 5 bases and J by 0 bases, and 10 bases separated the two germline ends. Germline V gene lookup returns CDR1 SGHVS and CDR2 FQNEAQ. CDR3 length: 14 amino acids. The CDR3, as DNA: TGTGCCAGCAGCGTTACTCGGCTGAACACTGAAGCTTTCTTT. It codes for CASSVTRLNTEAFF. The full variable domain, with the rest looked up from reference TRBV7-8 and TRBJ1-1, is GAGVSQSPRYKVAKRGQDVALRCDPISGHVSLFWYQQALGQGPEFLTYFQNEAQLDKSGLPSDRFFAERPEGSVSTLKIQRTQQEDSAVYLCASSVTRLNTEAFFGQGTRLTVV.